This T cell receptor (beta chain) was sequenced during a study of cytomegalovirus exposure and HLA in healthy donors. Study results and caveats: In a later analysis, a genetic analysis reported fewer productive-TCR N-insertions in an Asian-associated ancestry cluster than the cohort average.

13 Jbeta primers and 60 Vbeta primers were used for the PCR. Using immunoSEQ multiplex PCR, the repertoire was profiled, and TCRdb retains in-frame clones only, with some absent. The sample carries about 160,000 clones, more than 80% recorded once. This clone was picked up one time. Its antigen is still unknown. J gave up 2 bases and V 10 bases, and 9 bases lay outside the gene matches. In germline, CDR1 is WNHNN, CDR2 SYGVQD (reference sequence). The CDR3 runs 15 residues. The sequence came from a woman under 30 in good health and CMV-seronegative. J is TRBJ2-5 and V is TRBV10-1; 11 bases are a match to TRBD2. The sequenced sample was PBMCs. CDR3 DNA sequence: TGCGCCATGACACCCCCTAGCGGGGGGCAAGAGACCCAGTACTTC. This encodes CAMTPPSGGQETQYF.